These 20 T cell receptor beta chains were sequenced from one sample in a study of early T cells in non-severe SARS-CoV-2 infection. TCRdb analysed the 5' RACE reads with MiXCR anew, one entry per CDR3 protein. This table holds fewer than 80,000 distinct CDR3 sequences, roughly 9.4% found once. Sequencing was performed on whole blood. The source of these receptors is an adult who was a healthcare worker with PCR-confirmed SARS-CoV-2 infection or an uninfected control (not recorded which).

The V gene is TRBV6-2 or TRBV6-3, the J gene TRBJ2-3, with 8 nucleotides matching TRBD1. Trimming took 6 bases from V and 4 from J; bases not matched to a gene: 6. The CDR3 contains 14 residues. Looked up from germline, CDR1 is MNHEY and CDR2 is SVGEGT. In DNA form, the CDR3 reads TGTGCCAGCAGCAGGACAGGGAGATCAGATACGCAGTATTTT. Its protein is CASSRTGRSDTQYF.

This clonotype was seen ten or more times. The genes are TRBV28 and TRBJ2-3; no firm D call. The CDR3 extends over 16 amino acids. Germline loops: CDR1 MDHEN, CDR2 SYDVKM. Trimming took off 8 bases at V and 6 bases at J, with 24 bases between the two ends. The CDR3 DNA follows: TGTGCCAGCTTCCCTACTGGAATGCATCTCTCGGATACGCAGTATTTT. It encodes CASFPTGMHLSDTQYF. The full variable domain, rest sourced from reference TRBV28 and TRBJ2-3, is DVKVTQSSRYLVKRTGEKVFLECVQDMDHENMFWYRQDPGLGLRLIYFSYDVKMKEKGDIPEGYSVSREKKERFSLILESASTNQTSMYLCASFPTGMHLSDTQYFGPGTRLTVL.

This clonotype was found a few times. The V gene is TRBV7-3, the J gene TRBJ2-5; no definite D call. V was clipped by 5 bases and J by 2 bases, with 12 bases between them. There are 14 residues in the CDR3. The germline V gene encodes CDR1 SGHTA and CDR2 FQGTGA. CDR3: CASSASKIQETQYF. The CDR3 DNA follows: TGTGCCAGCAGCGCAAGCAAGATTCAAGAGACCCAGTACTTC. The full variable domain, completed using reference TRBV7-3 and TRBJ2-5, is GAGVSQTPSNKVTEKGKYVELRCDPISGHTALYWYRQSLGQGPEFLIYFQGTGAADDSGLPNDRFFAVRPEGSVSTLKIQRTERGDSAVYLCASSASKIQETQYFGPGTRLLVL.

This clonotype has at least ten counts. V usage is TRBV20-1 and J usage is TRBJ2-7; 9 bases are a match to TRBD1. This CDR3 has 13 amino acids. The J segment lost 3 bases and the V segment lost 1 base, leaving 1 base of the junction unmatched. The germline V gene encodes CDR1 DFQATT and CDR2 SNEGSKA (reference sequence). CDR3 bases: TGCAGTGCTAGAGGGGACAGGGTCTACGAGCAGTACTTC. It yields the protein CSARGDRVYEQYF.

The sample holds many counts of this clonotype. This chain joins TRBV3-1 and TRBJ1-4; D not resolved. Germline V gene data show CDR1 as LGHDT and CDR2 as YNNKEL (reference sequence). V was trimmed by 1 base and J by 6 bases, leaving 3 bases between them. The CDR3 is 12 residues long. This CDR3 reads CASSQADEKLFF. The CDR3 region has the DNA TGTGCCAGCAGCCAAGCAGATGAAAAACTGTTTTTT.

There are many counts of this clonotype. The rearrangement uses TRBV3-1 and TRBJ1-1; D gene ambiguous. V gave up 3 bases and J gave up 5 bases, with 4 bases separating them. There are 11 residues in the CDR3. Germline CDR1 is LGHDT and CDR2 is YNNKEL (reference sequence). Written as DNA, the CDR3 is TGTGCCAGCAGCCATGGGACTGAAGCTTTCTTT. This translates into CASSHGTEAFF.

V and J are TRBV5-1 and TRBJ2-3, with 7 bases lining up with TRBD2. The V segment lost 4 bases and the J segment 0 bases; nucleotides outside the gene matches: 5. CDR3 length: 15 amino acids. Germline CDR1 and CDR2: SGHRS and YFSETQ. Here the CDR3 reads CASSMGGTSTDTQYF. CDR3 nucleotides: TGCGCCAGCAGCATGGGGGGGACTAGCACAGATACGCAGTATTTT.

This chain joins TRBV6-5 and TRBJ1-5; D unresolved. The CDR3 spans 13 residues. Germline lookup yields CDR1 MNHEY and CDR2 SVGAGI. The V and J ends lost 2 bases and 0 bases respectively, with 2 bases between them. In DNA form, the CDR3 reads TGTGCCAGCAGTTACCGTAGCAATCAGCCCCAGCATTTT. Protein product: CASSYRSNQPQHF.

The chain joins TRBV9 to TRBJ2-3, with 10 bases that match TRBD2. The CDR3 is 15 residues long. The V gene end was trimmed by 2 bases and the J gene end by 3 bases; junction bases not matched to a gene: 3. Germline V CDR1 and CDR2: SGDLS, YYNGEE. The CDR3 loop reads CASSVDSGGTDTQYF. The CDR3 bases are TGTGCCAGCAGCGTCGATAGCGGGGGGACAGATACGCAGTATTTT.

This clonotype was observed at least ten times. V gene TRBV7-8 combines with J gene TRBJ2-3, with TRBD2 matching 7 bases. The CDR3 consists of 15 residues. Germline V gives CDR1 SGHVS, CDR2 FQNEAQ. Losses at the gene ends were 7 bases for V and 2 bases for J; bases not matched to a gene: 9. DNA for the CDR3: TGTGCCAGCATCATTGGGGGGGACCTCACAGATACGCAGTATTTT. This sequence encodes CASIIGGDLTDTQYF.

This clonotype was detected many times. The chain uses TRBV6-1 and TRBJ2-1; TRBD1 is a possible D gene (5 bases). V was clipped by 1 base and J by 7 bases, with 14 bases between them. CDR3 length: 15 residues. The germline gives CDR1 MNHNS, CDR2 SASEGT. This CDR3 is CASSEVWAPGNEQFF. For the CDR3, the DNA is TGTGCCAGCAGTGAAGTGTGGGCGCCAGGGAATGAGCAGTTCTTC.

This rearrangement joins TRBV7-2 to TRBJ2-7; D call uncertain. V dropped 4 bases and J dropped 7 bases, with 8 bases sitting between them. This CDR3 has 11 residues. Germline V gene sequence: CDR1 SGHTA, CDR2 FQGNSA. The CDR3 nucleotides are TGTGCCAGCAGCTCGGGTCTGGAGCAGTACTTC. Protein sequence: CASSSGLEQYF.

This clonotype was found many times. V usage is TRBV24-1 and J usage is TRBJ2-1; 7 nucleotides match TRBD2. This CDR3 comprises 15 residues. V lost 3 bases and J lost 5; bases outside the gene matches: 6. Germline CDR1 is KGHDR and CDR2 is SFDVKD. The CDR3, as DNA: TGTGCCACCAGTGATCCTCCGGGGGGAGACAATGAGCAGTTCTTC. Translation: CATSDPPGGDNEQFF.

Many counts were recorded for this clonotype. This rearrangement joins TRBV6-4 to TRBJ2-1, with a weak D call TRBD2 (5 bases). Germline CDR1 reads MRHNA; CDR2 reads SNTAGT. V lost 0 bases, J lost 6 bases, and 6 bases lay in between. The length of the CDR3 is 13 residues. CDR3: CASSDSAGNEQFF. In DNA form, the CDR3 reads TGTGCCAGCAGTGACTCTGCGGGCAATGAGCAGTTCTTC.

This clonotype was seen a few times. The chain is built from TRBV7-2 and TRBJ2-1; tentative D call: TRBD2 (6 bases). The CDR3 is made up of 15 amino acids. Between the trimmed V and J ends, which lost 1 base and 9 bases, there was a span of 16 bases. The germline V gene encodes CDR1 SGHTA and CDR2 FQGNSA. The CDR3 coding sequence is TGTGCCAGCAGCTTAGTTCCGGGAGAGGTTTCTGAGCAGTTCTTC. It specifies CASSLVPGEVSEQFF.

This clonotype showed up many times. The chain links TRBV6-1 to TRBJ2-1; D possibly corresponds to TRBD1 (6 bases). This CDR3 is 13 amino acids long. Germline V gene sequence: CDR1 MNHNS, CDR2 SASEGT. Trimming left V 7 bases short and J 6 bases short, with 13 bases between. The CDR3 reads CASTRQVSNEQFF. CDR3 nucleotide sequence: TGTGCCAGCACTCGACAGGTTAGCAATGAGCAGTTCTTC.

This rearrangement joins TRBV27 to TRBJ2-7; D is unresolved. V lost 4 bases and J 5 bases, leaving 12 bases between the germline ends. The CDR3 covers 13 residues. Germline V lookup: CDR1 MNHEY, CDR2 SMNVEV (reference sequence). This CDR3 reads CASSSGPNNEQYF. The CDR3, as DNA: TGTGCCAGCAGTTCGGGTCCTAACAACGAGCAGTACTTC.

The CDR3 DNA reads as TGTGCCTGGAGTCAGACCCCCTACAATGAGCAGTTCTTC. Translated: CAWSQTPYNEQFF. V usage is TRBV30 and J usage is TRBJ2-1; D gene unclear. The CDR3 runs 13 residues. Looked up from germline, CDR1 is GTSNPN and CDR2 is SVGIG (reference sequence). Trimming removed 2 bases from V and 2 bases from J, with 7 bases in between. The full variable domain, completed using reference TRBV30 and TRBJ2-1, is SQTIHQWPATLVQPVGSPLSLECTVEGTSNPNLYWYRQAAGRGLQLLFYSVGIGQISSEVPQNLSASRPQDRQFILSSKKLLLSDSGFYLCAWSQTPYNEQFFGPGTRLTVL.

This clonotype was counted many times. The rearrangement uses TRBV7-2 and TRBJ2-7; 11 nucleotides agree with TRBD2. Germline assignment: CDR1 SGHTA and CDR2 FQGNSA. Unmatched junction bases numbered 6, after V lost 4 bases and J lost 4 bases. The CDR3 sequence is 15 residues long. The chain's CDR3 is CASSWGTSGSYEQYF. The CDR3 bases are TGTGCCAGCAGCTGGGGTACTAGCGGGAGTTACGAGCAGTACTTC.

The V gene is TRBV20-1, the J gene TRBJ1-1; TRBD1 might be the D (6 bases). Trimming pared 1 base from V and 3 bases from J, leaving 15 bases between. Per the germline V gene, CDR1 is DFQATT and CDR2 is SNEGSKA (reference sequence). The CDR3 is made up of 15 amino acids. The CDR3 here is CSARGVGRGDTEAFF. Here the CDR3 DNA reads TGCAGTGCTAGAGGGGTGGGCAGGGGAGACACTGAAGCTTTCTTT.